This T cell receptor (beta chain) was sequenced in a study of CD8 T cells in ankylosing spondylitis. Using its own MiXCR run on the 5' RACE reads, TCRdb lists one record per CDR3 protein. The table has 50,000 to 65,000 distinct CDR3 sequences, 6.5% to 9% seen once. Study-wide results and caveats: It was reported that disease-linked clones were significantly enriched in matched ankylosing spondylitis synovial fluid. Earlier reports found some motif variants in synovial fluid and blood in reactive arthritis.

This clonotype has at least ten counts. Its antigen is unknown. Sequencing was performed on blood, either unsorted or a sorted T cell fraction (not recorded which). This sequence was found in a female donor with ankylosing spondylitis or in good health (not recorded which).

In DNA, the CDR3 is TGCGCCAGCAGCCAAGAGGCCGAACCTAACTATGGCTACACCTTC. This encodes CASSQEAEPNYGYTF. The chain combines TRBV4-3 with TRBJ1-2; D not resolved. Germline-derived CDR1 and CDR2 are LGHNA and YSLEER. The CDR3 totals 15 residues. V shed 0 bases and J shed 0 bases, with 8 bases lying between them.